This T cell receptor beta chain was recovered during a study of a mutant IDH1 vaccine in newly diagnosed glioma. Study background: The start of vaccination came 4-6 weeks after radiotherapy alone, or with temozolomide cycles. Of treated patients, approximately 62% were men and 37.5% women, averaging 40.4 years. Those enrolled had earlier been treated with radiotherapy, temozolomide, or both, mostly both.

Time point meaning: week 23, last vaccination. The vaccine gave 300 ug of a 20-mer mutant IDH1 peptide subcutaneously per dose. Germline assignment: CDR1 SGHNT and CDR2 YYREEE (reference sequence). V was cut by 4 bases and J by 2 bases, with 16 bases left in between. The CDR3 is made up of 16 amino acids. Details on this clone: The antigen is undetermined.

Libraries were prepared by immunoSEQ multiplex PCR; TCRdb keeps only in-frame clonotypes and omits some of them. The sample holds tens of thousands of clones; around 76% are singletons and the top ten take 6.3%. V is TRBV5-4 and J is TRBJ2-1, with D perhaps TRBD1 or TRBD2 (7 bases each). The sequencing here drew on PBMCs, taken from a glioma patient whose treatment included an IDH1 peptide vaccine. This sequence originates from a woman in her thirties or forties with glioma. Some clones in this sample may be carry-over from other donors' samples. The CDR3 DNA reads TGTGCCAGCAGCAAAGCAGGGGGGGGGACCTACAATGAGCAGTTCTTC. The encoded protein is CASSKAGGGTYNEQFF.